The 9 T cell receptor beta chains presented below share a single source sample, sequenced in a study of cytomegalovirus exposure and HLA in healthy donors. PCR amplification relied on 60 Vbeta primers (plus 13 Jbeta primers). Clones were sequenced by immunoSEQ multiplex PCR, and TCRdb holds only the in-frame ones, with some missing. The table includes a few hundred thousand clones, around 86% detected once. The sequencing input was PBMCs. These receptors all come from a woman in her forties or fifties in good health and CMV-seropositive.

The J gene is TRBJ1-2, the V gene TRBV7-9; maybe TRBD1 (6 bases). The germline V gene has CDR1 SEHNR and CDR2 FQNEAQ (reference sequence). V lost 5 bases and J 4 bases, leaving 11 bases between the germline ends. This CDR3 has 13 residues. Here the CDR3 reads CASSPPTGYGYTF. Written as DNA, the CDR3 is TGTGCCAGCAGCCCTCCGACAGGCTATGGCTACACCTTC.

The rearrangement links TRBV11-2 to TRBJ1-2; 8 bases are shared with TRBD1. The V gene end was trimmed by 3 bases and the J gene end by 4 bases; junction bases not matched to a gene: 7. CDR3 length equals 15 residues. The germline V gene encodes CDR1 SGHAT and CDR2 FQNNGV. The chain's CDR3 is CASSFLAGGIYGYTF. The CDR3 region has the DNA TGTGCCAGCAGCTTCCTGGCAGGGGGCATCTATGGCTACACCTTC.

CDR3 protein: CASSGTGKAGANVLTF. CDR3 nucleotide sequence: TGTGCCAGCAGCGGGACAGGGAAAGCGGGGGCCAACGTCCTGACTTTC. The gene calls are TRBV5-5 and TRBJ2-6; 9 nucleotides align to TRBD1. The V gene end was trimmed by 4 bases and the J gene end by 4 bases; junction bases not matched to a gene: 6. This CDR3 is built from 16 residues. Germline V CDR1 and CDR2: SGHKS, YYEKEE (reference sequence).

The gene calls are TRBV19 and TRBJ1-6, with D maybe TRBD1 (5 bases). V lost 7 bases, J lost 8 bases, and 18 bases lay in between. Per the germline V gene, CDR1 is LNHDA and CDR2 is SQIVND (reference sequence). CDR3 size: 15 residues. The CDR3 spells CASTLPGVKDSPLHF. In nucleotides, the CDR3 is TGTGCCAGTACCCTACCGGGGGTTAAAGATTCACCCCTCCACTTT.

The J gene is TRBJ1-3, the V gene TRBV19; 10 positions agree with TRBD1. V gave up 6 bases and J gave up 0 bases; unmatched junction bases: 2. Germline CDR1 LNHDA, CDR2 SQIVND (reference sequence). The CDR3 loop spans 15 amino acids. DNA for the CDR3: TGTGCCAGTAGAGGGACAGGGGCCTCTGGAAACACCATATATTTT. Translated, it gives CASRGTGASGNTIYF.

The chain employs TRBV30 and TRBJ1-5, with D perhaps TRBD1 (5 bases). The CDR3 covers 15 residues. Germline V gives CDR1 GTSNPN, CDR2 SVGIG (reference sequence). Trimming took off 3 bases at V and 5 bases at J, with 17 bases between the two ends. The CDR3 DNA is TGTGCCTGGAGCGTCGCGGAGGGGAACCATCAGCCCCAGCATTTT. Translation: CAWSVAEGNHQPQHF.

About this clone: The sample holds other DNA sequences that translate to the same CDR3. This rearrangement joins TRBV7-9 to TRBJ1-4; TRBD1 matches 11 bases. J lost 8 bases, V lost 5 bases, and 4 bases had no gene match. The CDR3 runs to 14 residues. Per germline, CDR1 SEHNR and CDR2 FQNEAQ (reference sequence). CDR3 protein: CASSLGTGGEKLFF. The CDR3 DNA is TGTGCCAGCAGCCTTGGGACAGGGGGGGAAAAACTGTTTTTT.

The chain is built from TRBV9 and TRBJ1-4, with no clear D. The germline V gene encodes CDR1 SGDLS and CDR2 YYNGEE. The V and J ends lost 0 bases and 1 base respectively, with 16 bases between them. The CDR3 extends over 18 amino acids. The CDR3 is CASSVATGVGRTNEKLFF. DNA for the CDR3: TGTGCCAGCAGCGTAGCTACCGGGGTAGGAAGAACTAATGAAAAACTGTTTTTT.

Here the CDR3 reads CASSPRTVNTGELFF. DNA of the CDR3: TGTGCCAGCAGCCCGAGGACAGTGAACACCGGGGAGCTGTTTTTT. J is TRBJ2-2 and V is TRBV5-4; TRBD1 might be the D (6 bases). The V end lost 4 bases, the J end lost 1 base, and 11 bases lay between the germline ends. This CDR3 spans 15 amino acids. Germline V gene sequence: CDR1 SGHNT, CDR2 YYREEE (reference sequence).